In its sample, the clone carrying this T cell receptor (beta chain) was seen once. Its antigen remains unknown. The sample originates from a study of T cells in localized non-small cell lung cancer. This table comes from immunoSEQ multiplex PCR, and its TCRdb copy is limited to in-frame clones, with some not included. The table includes around 4,000 clones, around 30% detected once. Germline V gene data show CDR1 as LNHDA and CDR2 as SQIVND (reference sequence). This CDR3 is 15 amino acids long. V shed 5 bases and J 3 bases; nucleotides not matched to a gene: 9. General study results and limits: Analysis by sequencing included only one tumor region, so heterogeneity remains possible. Exceeding tumor, uninvolved adjacent lung had the highest T cell clonality. Across samples, adjacent lung featured a median approximately 56 of the top 100 tumor clones.

Material: lung tumor tissue, obtained before any cancer treatment. The origin of this receptor is a man aged 35 to 69 with stage I lung adenocarcinoma. The V and J genes are TRBV19 and TRBJ2-7, with 8 nucleotides matching TRBD1. CDR3 DNA sequence: TGTGCCAGTAGTCGACAGGGGAAAAGGGACTACGAGCAGTACTTC. Protein product: CASSRQGKRDYEQYF. Based on the CDR3 plus reference TRBV19 and TRBJ2-7, the full variable domain is DGGITQSPKYLFRKEGQNVTLSCEQNLNHDAMYWYRQDPGQGLRLIYYSQIVNDFQKGDIAEGYSVSREKKESFPLTVTSAQKNPTAFYLCASSRQGKRDYEQYFGPGTRLTVT.